This T cell receptor (beta chain) was identified in a study of identical twins. General study findings and limits: Some out-of-frame alpha sequences were shared by twins, and these showed excess low generation probability.

Deletions cut 1 base from V and 2 bases from J, with 14 bases between. In germline, CDR1 is SQVTM, CDR2 ANQGSEA. CDR3 length: 15 amino acids. MiXCR was run by TCRdb on the 5' RACE reads, yielding one entry per CDR3 protein. This sample has 700,000 or so distinct CDR3 sequences, with about 9.4% found just once. A few counts support this clonotype. As yet, its antigen is unknown. In addition, the sample was reused for a study of yellow fever vaccine responses in identical twins.

Sequencing input: PBMCs. J is TRBJ2-5 and V is TRBV29-1; tentatively, D is TRBD1 (6 bases). This receptor was obtained from a woman between 18 and 29 years old in good health. CDR3 nucleotide sequence: TGCAGCGTTGAAGCCCCGACAGGAGTTCAAGAGACCCAGTACTTC. It is translated as CSVEAPTGVQETQYF.